Listed here are 6 T cell receptor beta chains from one sample, sequenced in a study of T cell repertoires in cytomegalovirus infection. TCRdb re-derived calls from the reads in MiXCR, one entry per CDR3 protein. The table shows 450,000 to 650,000 distinct CDR3 sequences, with about 30% occurring only once. The specimen was PBMCs. The receptors were sampled from a human donor in good health (CMV status not recorded). Some clones in this sample may be carry-over from other donors' samples.

The chain has TRBV5-5 and TRBJ2-1, with 7 bases identical to TRBD2. CDR3 size: 16 residues. The germline V gene has CDR1 SGHKS and CDR2 YYEKEE (reference sequence). The V gene end was trimmed by 3 bases and the J gene end by 4 bases; junction bases not matched to a gene: 10. The CDR3 loop reads CASSSGSGIPYNEQFF. The CDR3 DNA reads as TGTGCCAGCAGCTCGGGAAGCGGGATCCCGTACAATGAGCAGTTCTTC.

This clonotype has a handful of counts. V is TRBV23-1 and J is TRBJ2-4; D perhaps matches TRBD2 (5 bases). TRBV23-1 is known as an ORF, though its function is uncertain. Deletions cut 6 bases from V and 3 bases from J, with 18 bases between. This CDR3 comprises 16 residues. The CDR3 reads CASSPGSVLGKNIQYF. CDR3 bases: TGCGCCAGCAGCCCCGGTAGCGTTCTGGGCAAAAACATTCAGTACTTC.

The V gene is TRBV7-9, the J gene TRBJ2-1; 7 nucleotides match TRBD2. Per germline, CDR1 SEHNR and CDR2 FQNEAQ (reference sequence). The CDR3 runs to 21 residues. V shed 1 base and J 0 bases; nucleotides not matched to a gene: 18. DNA for the CDR3: TGTGCCAGCAGCTTAGTTTGGGGGGGTAGCGGGCCCATAAGCTCCTACAATGAGCAGTTCTTC. It specifies CASSLVWGGSGPISSYNEQFF.

This clonotype was counted a few times. The J gene is TRBJ1-6, the V gene TRBV7-2; TRBD1 is a possible D gene (5 bases). The CDR3 has 16 residues. V was clipped by 1 base and J by 3 bases, with 10 bases between them. The germline V gene encodes CDR1 SGHTA and CDR2 FQGNSA. The CDR3 sequence: CASSLEAGYYNSPLHF. The CDR3 DNA sequence: TGTGCCAGCAGCTTAGAGGCAGGGTACTATAATTCACCCCTCCACTTT.

This clonotype has only a few counts. This chain connects TRBV24-1 to TRBJ2-3; 7 nucleotides line up with TRBD1. This CDR3 has 15 residues. J was trimmed by 4 bases and V by 3 bases; bases with no gene match: 6. Germline V gene data show CDR1 as KGHDR and CDR2 as SFDVKD. The CDR3 is CATSDATGVPDTQYF. CDR3 coding DNA: TGTGCCACCAGTGATGCCACAGGGGTTCCAGATACGCAGTATTTT.

This clonotype came up a few times. This sequence joins TRBV10-3 and TRBJ2-5, with D unresolved. CDR3 size: 13 residues. V was clipped by 3 bases and J by 0 bases, with 5 bases between them. Germline V lookup: CDR1 ENHRY, CDR2 SYGVKD. CDR3 DNA: TGTGCCATCAGTGAACAGAACCAAGAGACCCAGTACTTC. Amino acid sequence: CAISEQNQETQYF.